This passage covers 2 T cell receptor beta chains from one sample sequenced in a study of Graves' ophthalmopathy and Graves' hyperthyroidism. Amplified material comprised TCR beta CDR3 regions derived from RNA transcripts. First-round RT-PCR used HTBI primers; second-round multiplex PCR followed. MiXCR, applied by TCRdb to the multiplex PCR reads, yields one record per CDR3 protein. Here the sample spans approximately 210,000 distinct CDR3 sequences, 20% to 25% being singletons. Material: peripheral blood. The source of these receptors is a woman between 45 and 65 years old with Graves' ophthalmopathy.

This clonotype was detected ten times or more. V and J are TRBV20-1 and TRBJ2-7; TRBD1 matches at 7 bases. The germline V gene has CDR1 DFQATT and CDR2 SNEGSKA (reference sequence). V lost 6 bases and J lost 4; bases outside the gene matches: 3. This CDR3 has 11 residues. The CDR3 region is CSAMTGYEQYF. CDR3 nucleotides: TGCAGTGCCATGACAGGGTACGAGCAGTACTTC.

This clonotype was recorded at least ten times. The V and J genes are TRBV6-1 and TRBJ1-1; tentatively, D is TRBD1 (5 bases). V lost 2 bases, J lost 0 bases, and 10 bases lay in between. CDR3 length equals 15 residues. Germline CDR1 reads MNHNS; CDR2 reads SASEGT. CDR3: CASSEHGGMNTEAFF. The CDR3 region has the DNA TGTGCCAGCAGTGAACATGGGGGGATGAACACTGAAGCTTTCTTT.